This entry describes one TCR beta chain. How the authors handled the data: Quantification of nucleated cells was approximated via reference gene primer amplification. Only in-frame clones appear in the TCRdb table, and some are missing; sequencing was by immunoSEQ multiplex PCR. D and trimming were read from the DNA, whereas the V and J calls and clone size are those reported in that table. Of about 200,000 clones in the sample, over 75% were seen once. This sample was included in a study of blood T cell repertoires in COVID-19. As for the study in general: Researchers got acute and convalescent COVID-19 samples from the United States, Italy and Spain. Sources were T cells, B-cell-depleted T cells, or PBMCs; the material itself was cDNA or gDNA.

Germline V gene data show CDR1 as KGHDR and CDR2 as SFDVKD. This CDR3 comprises 17 residues. V lost 3 bases, J lost 5 bases, and 18 bases lay in between. This clonotype originated in a human donor in a cohort sampled during active COVID-19. The sequenced sample consisted of peripheral blood. The chain joins TRBV24-1 to TRBJ2-2; tentative D call: TRBD2 (6 bases). CDR3 residues: CATSDRGGLTLTGELFF. In DNA form, the CDR3 reads TGTGCCACCAGTGATCGGGGAGGACTCACCTTAACCGGGGAGCTGTTTTTT.